Listed here are 20 T cell receptor beta chains from one sample, sequenced in a study of HIV-infected patients and healthy controls. A single record per CDR3 protein comes from TCRdb applying MiXCR to the 5' RACE reads. The sample has more than 60,000 distinct CDR3 sequences; less than 20% are singletons. Sequenced material: CD4+ T cells from blood. The receptor source for this set is a human donor in good health.

This clonotype was seen ten or more times. The chain recombines TRBV2 with TRBJ1-2; D perhaps matches TRBD1 (6 bases). The CDR3 sequence is 14 residues long. V dropped 6 bases and J dropped 1 base, with 12 bases sitting between them. CDR1 and CDR2 from the germline V gene are SNHLY and FYNNEI. The CDR3 reads CASRGDTLNYGYTF. CDR3 nucleotide sequence: TGTGCCAGCAGAGGGGACACCCTTAACTATGGCTACACCTTC.

This clonotype was observed a few times. V and J are TRBV11-2 and TRBJ2-1; TRBD1 matches at 10 bases. CDR1 is SGHAT and CDR2 is FQNNGV in the germline V gene. CDR3 length equals 17 residues. V trimming: 5 bases; J trimming: 7 bases; junction bases outside the gene matches: 14. CDR3 residues: CASSPRTRDRGRNEQFF. DNA for the CDR3: TGTGCCAGCAGCCCACGCACCCGGGACAGGGGACGAAATGAGCAGTTCTTC.

This clonotype came up many times. This chain connects TRBV28 to TRBJ2-7; 7 bases align to TRBD2. The germline V gene encodes CDR1 MDHEN and CDR2 SYDVKM. After removal of 8 bases from V and 0 bases from J, the junction contained 16 bases not matched to a gene. This CDR3 has 17 amino acids. Written as DNA, the CDR3 is TGTGCCAGCGTAGATGGATCCCAGCGGACTAGCTCCTACGAGCAGTACTTC. Its translation: CASVDGSQRTSSYEQYF. The variable domain in full, with the rest retrieved from reference TRBV28 and TRBJ2-7, is DVKVTQSSRYLVKRTGEKVFLECVQDMDHENMFWYRQDPGLGLRLIYFSYDVKMKEKGDIPEGYSVSREKKERFSLILESASTNQTSMYLCASVDGSQRTSSYEQYFGPGTRLTVT.

The chain is built from TRBV7-8 and TRBJ2-1, with D possibly being TRBD1 or TRBD2 (5 bases each). V gave up 0 bases and J gave up 8 bases, with 8 bases separating them. This CDR3 is built from 13 residues. Germline V lookup: CDR1 SGHVS, CDR2 FQNEAQ. This CDR3 is CASSLAGGDEQFF. Here the CDR3 DNA reads TGTGCCAGCAGCTTAGCTGGGGGAGATGAGCAGTTCTTC. The full variable domain, with the rest looked up from reference TRBV7-8 and TRBJ2-1, is GAGVSQSPRYKVAKRGQDVALRCDPISGHVSLFWYQQALGQGPEFLTYFQNEAQLDKSGLPSDRFFAERPEGSVSTLKIQRTQQEDSAVYLCASSLAGGDEQFFGPGTRLTVL.

For this clonotype: A much larger clone sits a single nucleotide away, making a read error possible. Because it lacks the conserved phenylalanine or tryptophan at the end, this CDR3 is likely a read error. The chain carries TRBV5-1 and TRBJ2-3, with TRBD1 matching over 9 bases. Germline CDR1 and CDR2: SGHRS and YFSETQ. This CDR3 contains 13 residues. J lost 1 base, V lost 7 bases, and 1 base had no gene match. The CDR3 DNA is TGCGCCAGCGGGGACAGGGGCACAGATACGCAGTATTTA. Translated: CASGDRGTDTQYL.

For this clonotype: Its ends do not fully match the called genes, so a read error is possible. This sequence joins TRBV12-3 or TRBV12-4 and TRBJ1-6, with D perhaps TRBD1 (5 bases). The CDR3 runs to 15 residues. The CDR3 loop reads CASSLVQPGSSSLHF. In DNA form, the CDR3 reads TGTGCCAGCAGTTTAGTTCAGCCAGGGAGTTCATCCCTCCACTTT.

The chain joins TRBV7-2 to TRBJ1-5; TRBD1 matches 10 bases. V trimming: 2 bases; J trimming: 7 bases; junction bases outside the gene matches: 8. Germline V lookup: CDR1 SGHTA, CDR2 FQGNSA. This CDR3 contains 16 residues. The CDR3 here is CASSLMGQGLGQPQHF. CDR3 nucleotide sequence: TGTGCCAGCAGCTTAATGGGACAGGGGTTAGGACAGCCCCAGCATTTT. Full variable domain (outside the CDR3, taken from reference TRBV7-2 and TRBJ1-5): GAGVSQSPSNKVTEKGKDVELRCDPISGHTALYWYRQSLGQGLEFLIYFQGNSAPDKSGLPSDRFSAERTGGSVSTLTIQRTQQEDSAVYLCASSLMGQGLGQPQHFGDGTRLSIL.

The genes are TRBV9 and TRBJ2-1; no reliable D call. V was shortened by 0 bases and J by 2 bases, with 9 bases between the two germline ends. The CDR3 loop spans 15 amino acids. Germline CDR1 reads SGDLS; CDR2 reads YYNGEE. The CDR3 is CASSVGRSTYNEQFF. The CDR3 bases are TGTGCCAGCAGCGTAGGCAGGTCCACCTACAATGAGCAGTTCTTC.

This clonotype has only a few counts. This rearrangement joins TRBV3-1 to TRBJ2-5; 8 bases are a match to TRBD2. V lost 4 bases and J lost 4; bases outside the gene matches: 8. Germline-derived CDR1 and CDR2 are LGHDT and YNNKEL (reference sequence). This CDR3 contains 15 residues. CDR3 nucleotide sequence: TGTGCCAGCAGCCCAAGTGTAGCGGGGCGAGAGACCCAGTACTTC. Encoded protein: CASSPSVAGRETQYF.

This clonotype was recorded many times. This chain joins TRBV20-1 and TRBJ1-2; D is possibly TRBD1 (5 bases). Germline lookup yields CDR1 DFQATT and CDR2 SNEGSKA (reference sequence). The CDR3 runs 15 residues. The CDR3 bases are TGCAGAAATGGGGCCCTTAGGGGTTCAGGCTATGGCTACACCTTC. This translates into CRNGALRGSGYGYTF.

This clonotype was observed many times. The chain joins TRBV28 to TRBJ2-3; a possible D gene is TRBD2 (5 bases). Germline CDR1 is MDHEN and CDR2 is SYDVKM. Trimming cost V 4 bases and J 3 bases, with 20 bases left between them. The CDR3 consists of 17 residues. CDR3 amino acids: CASSSGGNARLTDTQYF. DNA for the CDR3: TGTGCCAGCAGTTCCGGAGGCAACGCAAGGCTGACAGATACGCAGTATTTT.

The sample holds many counts of this clonotype. The J gene is TRBJ2-1, the V gene TRBV7-3; 11 positions match TRBD2. Germline CDR1 is SGHTA and CDR2 is FQGTGA. V trimming: 5 bases; J trimming: 5 bases; junction bases outside the gene matches: 8. CDR3 length: 16 amino acids. The CDR3 DNA reads TGTGCCAGCAGCGCATCCGGGACTAGCGGTAACAATGAGCAGTTCTTC. Translating gives CASSASGTSGNNEQFF. The full variable domain, rest sourced from reference TRBV7-3 and TRBJ2-1, is GAGVSQTPSNKVTEKGKYVELRCDPISGHTALYWYRQSLGQGPEFLIYFQGTGAADDSGLPNDRFFAVRPEGSVSTLKIQRTERGDSAVYLCASSASGTSGNNEQFFGPGTRLTVL.

The genes are TRBV6-5 and TRBJ1-4; D may be TRBD1 (5 bases). The V end lost 4 bases, the J end lost 10 bases, and 16 bases lay between the germline ends. The CDR3 contains 14 residues. Germline V CDR1 and CDR2: MNHEY, SVGAGI. The CDR3 DNA is TGTGCCAGCAGTTGGGACCCCGGAAACGGAAAACTGTTTTTT. Residues: CASSWDPGNGKLFF.

The chain links TRBV5-6 to TRBJ1-1; D remains unclear. The CDR3 contains 15 residues. In germline, CDR1 is SGHDT, CDR2 YYEEEE. The V and J ends lost 2 bases and 2 bases respectively, with 13 bases between them. The CDR3 coding sequence is TGTGCCAGCAGCTTCTTTGCAGGAGATAACACTGAAGCTTTCTTT. Residues: CASSFFAGDNTEAFF.

The chain is built from TRBV2 and TRBJ2-5, with D possibly TRBD1 on 6 matching bases. The CDR3 runs to 17 residues. The germline gives CDR1 SNHLY, CDR2 FYNNEI. Trimming removed 1 base from V and 4 bases from J, with 19 bases in between. CDR3 sequence reads: CASSEVNLGRGGETQYF. The DNA of the CDR3 is TGTGCCAGCAGTGAAGTAAACTTAGGTCGAGGGGGAGAGACCCAGTACTTC. Full variable domain (remainder filled in from reference TRBV2 and TRBJ2-5): EPEVTQTPSHQVTQMGQEVILRCVPISNHLYFYWYRQILGQKVEFLVSFYNNEISEKSEIFDDQFSVERPDGSNFTLKIRSTKLEDSAMYFCASSEVNLGRGGETQYFGPGTRLLVL.

This clonotype was observed many times. The chain combines TRBV11-2 with TRBJ2-3; D gene ambiguous. The CDR3 is 14 residues long. Trimming cost V 2 bases and J 2 bases, with 8 bases left between them. Germline lookup yields CDR1 SGHAT and CDR2 FQNNGV. CDR3 protein: CASSLITVTDTQYF. The CDR3 DNA reads as TGTGCCAGCAGCTTAATCACGGTCACAGATACGCAGTATTTT.

This clonotype appeared a few times. The gene calls are TRBV19 and TRBJ1-5; D ambiguous. The CDR3 consists of 13 residues. The germline gives CDR1 LNHDA, CDR2 SQIVND (reference sequence). V shed 7 bases and J shed 3 bases, with 10 bases lying between them. Here the CDR3 DNA reads TGTGCCAGTAAGGTCACCATCAATCAGCCCCAGCATTTT. It codes for CASKVTINQPQHF.

Notes on this clonotype: This sequence may be a read error, since a much larger clone differs from it by one base. Written as DNA, the CDR3 is TGTGCCAGCAGCTTAGGGGACTATTCAGGTACGCAGTATTTT. This sequence encodes CASSLGDYSGTQYF. The J gene is TRBJ2-3, the V gene TRBV7-2, with 7 bases identical to TRBD2. This CDR3 region has 14 residues. Per the germline V gene, CDR1 is SGHTA and CDR2 is FQGNSA. V lost 1 base and J lost 8; bases outside the gene matches: 6. The whole variable domain, filled in from reference TRBV7-2 and TRBJ2-3, reads GAGVSQSPSNKVTEKGKDVELRCDPISGHTALYWYRQSLGQGLEFLIYFQGNSAPDKSGLPSDRFSAERTGGSVSTLTIQRTQQEDSAVYLCASSLGDYSGTQYFGPGTRLTVL.

This clonotype was picked up many times. V and J are TRBV4-2 and TRBJ2-5, with D perhaps matching TRBD1 or TRBD2 (6 bases each). The CDR3 contains 16 residues. The V and J ends lost 0 bases and 7 bases respectively, with 18 bases between them. Germline V CDR1 and CDR2: LGHNA, YNFKEQ. The CDR3 region is CASSQEATGAPMTQYF. DNA of the CDR3: TGTGCCAGCAGCCAAGAGGCGACGGGGGCCCCCATGACCCAGTACTTC.

The table lists this clonotype with a few counts. The chain employs TRBV12-3 or TRBV12-4 and TRBJ2-1, with 11 bases matching TRBD2. Trimming removed 6 bases from V and 7 bases from J; junction bases left unmatched: 8. This CDR3 has 15 residues. CDR3 nucleotides: TGTGCCAGCAGCCGTACTAGCGGGAGTGGTAATGAGCAGTTCTTC. Translation: CASSRTSGSGNEQFF.